The source of this TCR beta chain is a study of shared clonotypes between healthy human individuals. Unsorted PBMC DNA was run through sequencing on ten immunoSEQ deep assay plates. Original processing methods: ImmunoSEQ yielded junction-only sequences lacking quality scores, so filtering differed. The method was immunoSEQ multiplex PCR; TCRdb's version includes in-frame clones alone and lacks a portion of them. Clone size and the V and J calls come from that table; the DNA yielded D and trimming. The data contain about 450,000 clones, around three quarters of them seen just once; the ten biggest clones take up approximately 12%. This clone was seen ten or more times. Sequencing input: PBMCs. The sequence was collected from a middle-aged woman in good health. Some clones in this sample may be carry-over from other donors' samples.

The CDR3 DNA is TGTGCCAGCAGTTTATTACGGGATACTGGGGCCAACGTCCTGACTTTC. Protein: CASSLLRDTGANVLTF. The V gene is TRBV28, the J gene TRBJ2-6; a weak D match, TRBD2 (5 bases). Germline V gene lookup returns CDR1 MDHEN and CDR2 SYDVKM. This CDR3 contains 16 residues. Trimming left V 1 base short and J 2 bases short, with 9 bases between.